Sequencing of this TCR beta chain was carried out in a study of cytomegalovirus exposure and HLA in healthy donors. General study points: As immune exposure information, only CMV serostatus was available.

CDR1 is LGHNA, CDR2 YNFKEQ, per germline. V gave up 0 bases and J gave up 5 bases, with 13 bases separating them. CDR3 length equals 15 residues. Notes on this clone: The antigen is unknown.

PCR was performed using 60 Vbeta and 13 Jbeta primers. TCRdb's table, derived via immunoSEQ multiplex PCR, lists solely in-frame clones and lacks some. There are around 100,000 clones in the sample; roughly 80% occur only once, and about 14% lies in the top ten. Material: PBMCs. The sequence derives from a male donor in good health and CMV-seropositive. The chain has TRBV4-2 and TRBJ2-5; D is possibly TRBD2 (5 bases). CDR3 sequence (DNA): TGTGCCAGCAGCCAAGAAGGGAGAATTGGGGAGACCCAGTACTTC. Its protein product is CASSQEGRIGETQYF.